This T cell receptor beta chain is drawn from a study of T cell responses to AZD1222 COVID-19 vaccine. Study-wide findings and caveats: Just a handful of AZD1222 recipients were seropositive at baseline. Most donors were white British and more were female, and clonal diversity was possibly underestimated. Close to half of all spike-specific TCRs reportedly target regions of the variants that are unmutated. Vaccine-related CD4 TCRs covered spike, predominating at 160-218 and 743-854.

About this clone: The antigen is unknown.

Only in-frame clones appear in the TCRdb table, and some are missing; sequencing was by immunoSEQ multiplex PCR. Of some 110,000 clones listed, 86% are singletons. The material was peripheral blood, obtained 28 days after the second AZD1222 dose. The TCR comes from an adult who received the AZD1222 COVID-19 vaccine.

The CDR3: CASSPRRQGEGTVNQPQHF. The CDR3 DNA reads as TGTGCCAGCAGCCCGAGACGACAGGGGGAGGGCACCGTCAATCAGCCCCAGCATTTT. V is TRBV7-8 and J is TRBJ1-5; 9 bases map to TRBD1. The ends lost 5 bases at V and 3 bases at J; junction bases unmatched: 17. The germline V gene encodes CDR1 SGHVS and CDR2 FQNEAQ. The CDR3 covers 19 residues.